The 18 T cell receptor beta chains reported below all come from one sample, sequenced in a study of blood T cell repertoires in COVID-19. The protocol was immunoSEQ multiplex PCR, while the TCRdb copy is restricted to in-frame clones and leaves out a portion. The repertoire holds about 380,000 clones, more than 75% seen once, with around 1.2% in the top ten. The sequenced sample consisted of PBMCs or T cells enriched from blood (not recorded which). These receptors were collected from a woman between 18 and 29 years old who had recovered from COVID-19.

The rearrangement links TRBV28 to TRBJ1-2; unclear D gene. V gave up 5 bases and J gave up 5 bases, with 18 bases separating them. This CDR3 region has 15 residues. Germline V CDR1 and CDR2: MDHEN, SYDVKM. The CDR3 region has the DNA TGTGCCAGCAGTCCTCCTGGTTTAGGAGCATATGGCTACACCTTC. Encoded protein: CASSPPGLGAYGYTF.

The chain has TRBV18 and TRBJ1-2; 9 bases agree with TRBD1. Per germline, CDR1 KGHSH and CDR2 LQKENI. This CDR3 comprises 14 residues. The V and J ends lost 5 bases and 8 bases, in that order; junction bases with no gene match: 9. CDR3 DNA sequence: TGTGCCAGCTCAACCAGTGGGACAGGGCAAGGCTACACCTTC. Protein sequence: CASSTSGTGQGYTF.

This clone was seen once. This chain connects TRBV7-2 to TRBJ1-2; the match to TRBD1 covers 8 bases. Germline V CDR1 and CDR2: SGHTA, FQGNSA. The CDR3 contains 14 residues. V shed 4 bases, J shed 4 bases, and the junction held 5 bases outside the gene matches. Written as DNA, the CDR3 is TGTGCCAGCAGCTCCCAGGGGGCTATCTATGGCTACACCTTC. The encoded protein is CASSSQGAIYGYTF. Based on the CDR3 plus reference TRBV7-2 and TRBJ1-2, the full variable domain is GAGVSQSPSNKVTEKGKDVELRCDPISGHTALYWYRQSLGQGLEFLIYFQGNSAPDKSGLPSDRFSAERTGGSVSTLTIQRTQQEDSAVYLCASSSQGAIYGYTFGSGTRLTVV.

The J gene is TRBJ2-7, the V gene TRBV7-9, with 9 bases identical to TRBD1. J was trimmed by 2 bases and V by 11 bases; bases with no gene match: 7. CDR3 length: 13 residues. Germline CDR1 reads SEHNR; CDR2 reads FQNEAQ (reference sequence). The CDR3 reads CALWTGAPYEQYF. CDR3 sequence (DNA): TGTGCCTTGTGGACAGGGGCCCCCTACGAGCAGTACTTC.

This rearrangement joins TRBV19 to TRBJ1-5; the match to TRBD1 covers 10 bases. Germline assignment: CDR1 LNHDA and CDR2 SQIVND (reference sequence). With 7 bases clipped from V and 7 bases from J, the junction kept 7 bases outside the gene matches. The CDR3 runs to 14 residues. In DNA, the CDR3 is TGTGCCAGTACATTGGACAGGGGGAGACAGCCCCAGCATTTT. This codes for CASTLDRGRQPQHF.

In this sample, this clone turned up a few times. This chain joins TRBV3-1 (or the pseudogene TRBV3-2) and TRBJ1-4; 7 bases align to TRBD1. V dropped 0 bases and J dropped 12; count of bases not matched to a gene: 10. The CDR3 has 15 residues. CDR1 and CDR2 (germline): LGHDT, YNNKEL (reference sequence). For the CDR3, the DNA is TGTGCCAGCAGCCAAGATCAGACAGGGCGGAGTGAACTGTTTTTT. It specifies CASSQDQTGRSELFF.

The chain joins TRBV10-3 to TRBJ2-3; D gene unclear. Trimming shortened V by 2 bases and J by 1 base, and 10 bases separated the two germline ends. The CDR3 has 15 amino acids. Germline CDR1 ENHRY, CDR2 SYGVKD. CDR3 sequence reads: CAISEGGPGTDTQYF. CDR3 bases: TGTGCCATCAGTGAGGGTGGTCCGGGCACAGATACGCAGTATTTT.

On this clone itself: The same CDR3 is also encoded by other DNA sequences in this sample. CDR3 coding DNA: TGTGCCAGCAGTGTTGAGGAGAACACTGAAGCTTTCTTT. Its translation is CASSVEENTEAFF. The chain uses TRBV6-4 and TRBJ1-1; D not resolved. CDR3 length equals 13 residues. Germline CDR1 MRHNA, CDR2 SNTAGT. The V end was cut by 4 bases, the J end by 1 base, with 7 bases between.

The chain employs TRBV15 and TRBJ1-2, with 7 nucleotides matching TRBD1. This CDR3 region has 17 residues. The V and J ends lost 0 bases and 2 bases, in that order; junction bases with no gene match: 9. Germline V CDR1 and CDR2: LNHNV, YYDKDF (reference sequence). CDR3 DNA: TGTGCCACCAGCAGAGATAGAGGGGGCGTAAGGAACTATGGCTACACCTTC. This sequence encodes CATSRDRGGVRNYGYTF.

On this clone itself: One junction end does not reproduce the germline sequence, and a read error may be involved. This chain connects TRBV4-2 to TRBJ1-3, with D possibly TRBD1 on 5 matching bases. Looked up from germline, CDR1 is LGHNA and CDR2 is YNFKEQ. This CDR3 is 15 amino acids long. CDR3 amino acids: CASSQVRGFGDTIYF. The DNA of the CDR3 is TGTGCCAGCAGCCAAGTCCGGGGGTTTGGAGACACCATATATTTT.

This clone is a singleton in its sample. The chain has TRBV7-9 and TRBJ1-1; D is undetermined. V shed 1 base and J shed 11 bases, with 11 bases lying between them. Germline V CDR1 and CDR2: SEHNR, FQNEAQ (reference sequence). CDR3 size: 12 residues. This chain's CDR3 is CASSLGAGWAFF. The CDR3 nucleotides are TGTGCCAGCAGCTTAGGGGCGGGGTGGGCTTTCTTT.

The gene calls are TRBV19 and TRBJ1-5, with D unresolved. Trimming shortened V by 5 bases and J by 4 bases, and 12 bases separated the two germline ends. CDR1 and CDR2 from the germline V gene are LNHDA and SQIVND (reference sequence). The CDR3 consists of 14 residues. The chain's CDR3 is CASSPGVGNQPQHF. As DNA, the CDR3 is TGTGCCAGTAGTCCCGGAGTCGGGAATCAGCCCCAGCATTTT. The full variable domain, rest sourced from reference TRBV19 and TRBJ1-5, is DGGITQSPKYLFRKEGQNVTLSCEQNLNHDAMYWYRQDPGQGLRLIYYSQIVNDFQKGDIAEGYSVSREKKESFPLTVTSAQKNPTAFYLCASSPGVGNQPQHFGDGTRLSIL.

The rearrangement joins TRBV9 to TRBJ1-4; D perhaps matches TRBD1 (5 bases). The CDR3 length is 16 residues. Deletions cut 0 bases from V and 8 bases from J, with 17 bases between. The germline V gene encodes CDR1 SGDLS and CDR2 YYNGEE. The CDR3 is CASSVDQGGFGEKLFF. DNA of the CDR3: TGTGCCAGCAGCGTAGACCAGGGTGGGTTTGGGGAAAAACTGTTTTTT.

This chain links TRBV7-6 with TRBJ2-5; 8 nucleotides agree with TRBD2. The CDR3 has 14 residues. CDR1 is SGHVS and CDR2 is FNYEAQ in the germline V gene. The junction had 7 bases not matched to a gene; V was cut back by 5 bases and J by 5 bases. CDR3 protein: CASSRGGVQETQYF. The CDR3 DNA reads as TGTGCCAGCAGCCGGGGGGGGGTGCAGGAGACCCAGTACTTC.

This clone was counted once. V gene TRBV11-3 combines with J gene TRBJ2-2, with TRBD1 matching 9 bases. With V trimmed by 5 bases and J by 11 bases, 15 bases remained unmatched. CDR1 and CDR2 from the germline V gene are SGHNT and YENEEA. The CDR3 has 16 amino acids. Here the CDR3 DNA reads TGTGCCAGCAGCCCCGGGACAGGGTGGTTGAGGGACGAGCTGTTTTTT. Its protein is CASSPGTGWLRDELFF. The variable domain in full, with the rest retrieved from reference TRBV11-3 and TRBJ2-2, is EAGVVQSPRYKIIEKKQPVAFWCNPISGHNTLYWYLQNLGQGPELLIRYENEEAVDDSQLPKDRFSAERLKGVDSTLKIQPAELGDSAVYLCASSPGTGWLRDELFFGEGSRLTVL.

This clone was picked up one time. This chain joins TRBV7-6 and TRBJ1-1, with TRBD1 matching 7 bases. The CDR3 covers 14 residues. Germline V gives CDR1 SGHVS, CDR2 FNYEAQ. J lost 4 bases, V lost 5 bases, and 7 bases had no gene match. As DNA, the CDR3 is TGTGCCAGCAGCGGCCAGGGGGGTTTCACTGAAGCTTTCTTT. Translation gives CASSGQGGFTEAFF.

The chain uses TRBV19 and TRBJ2-1; 9 nucleotides line up with TRBD2. Trimming cost V 2 bases and J 7 bases; bases outside gene matches: 6. The CDR3 covers 15 residues. Germline lookup yields CDR1 LNHDA and CDR2 SQIVND (reference sequence). CDR3 residues: CASSIFGGGANEQFF. DNA for the CDR3: TGTGCCAGTAGTATATTCGGCGGGGGGGCAAATGAGCAGTTCTTC.

The genes are TRBV28 and TRBJ2-3; D uncertain. The V and J ends lost 5 bases and 2 bases respectively, with 8 bases between them. The CDR3 is 13 amino acids. Germline V gives CDR1 MDHEN, CDR2 SYDVKM. The CDR3 DNA is TGTGCCAGCAGTACCAGACTCACAGATACGCAGTATTTT. Its protein is CASSTRLTDTQYF.